This T cell receptor (beta chain) was profiled in a study of response to subunit inactivated influenza vaccine. The study's findings and limits: Authors suggested each seasonal influenza vaccination recruits few new T cells.

TCRdb processed the RT-PCR reads anew with MiXCR; each CDR3 protein has one entry. The data hold about 650,000 distinct CDR3 sequences, with 15% to 19% observed a single time. This clonotype came up many times. Its specificity is not known. Trimming took off 9 bases at V and 8 bases at J, with 17 bases between the two ends. The germline V gene encodes CDR1 SNHLY and CDR2 FYNNEI. This CDR3 has 13 amino acids. The material sequenced was PBMCs from blood, taken roughly 13 days after vaccination. The TCR comes from a man in his fifties or sixties who received an inactivated influenza vaccine. The rearrangement uses TRBV2 and TRBJ2-1, with D tentatively TRBD1 (6 bases). CDR3 residues: CASHWTVGYEQFF. In DNA form, the CDR3 reads TGTGCCAGTCATTGGACAGTTGGCTATGAGCAGTTCTTC.